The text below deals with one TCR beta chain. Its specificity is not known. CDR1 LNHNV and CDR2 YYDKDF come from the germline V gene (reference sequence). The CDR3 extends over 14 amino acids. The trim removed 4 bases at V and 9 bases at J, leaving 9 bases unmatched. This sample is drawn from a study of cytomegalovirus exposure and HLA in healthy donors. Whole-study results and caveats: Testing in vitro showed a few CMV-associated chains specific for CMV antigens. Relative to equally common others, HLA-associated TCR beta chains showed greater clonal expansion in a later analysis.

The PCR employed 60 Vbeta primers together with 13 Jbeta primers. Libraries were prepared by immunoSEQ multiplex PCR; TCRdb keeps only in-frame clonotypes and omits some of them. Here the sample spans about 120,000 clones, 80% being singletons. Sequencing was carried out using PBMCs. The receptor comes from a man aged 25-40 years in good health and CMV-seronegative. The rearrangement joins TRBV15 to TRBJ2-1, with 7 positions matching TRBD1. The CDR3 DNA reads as TGTGCCACCAGCATTGGACAGGAAAGCGGTGAGCAGTTCTTC. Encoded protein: CATSIGQESGEQFF.